This TCR beta chain was found in a study of radiation and T cells in renal cell carcinoma. Specified time point: baseline pretreatment blood. Regarding treatment: 15 Gy SBRT to primary tumor, nephrectomy 4 weeks later. V lost 7 bases, J lost 10 bases, and 13 bases stayed unmatched. There are 15 residues in the CDR3. CDR1 is MNHEY, CDR2 SVGAGI, per germline. About this clone itself: The antigen remains unidentified.

Sequencing was performed with immunoSEQ multiplex PCR; in TCRdb, only in-frame clones are kept and a portion is missing. This table has approximately 110,000 clones, around 84% appearing once. Whole-study results and caveats: Top tumor clonotypes rose in blood 2 weeks post-radiation, then contracted.

The receptor's source is a woman aged 55-69 years with renal cell carcinoma. The material was blood, obtained from a patient whose treatment included radiotherapy and nephrectomy. V usage is TRBV6-5 and J usage is TRBJ1-4; 9 bases line up with TRBD1. DNA of the CDR3: TGTGCCAGCACCTCCCCGGGACAGGGAATGAGAAAACTGTTTTTT. Its protein product is CASTSPGQGMRKLFF.